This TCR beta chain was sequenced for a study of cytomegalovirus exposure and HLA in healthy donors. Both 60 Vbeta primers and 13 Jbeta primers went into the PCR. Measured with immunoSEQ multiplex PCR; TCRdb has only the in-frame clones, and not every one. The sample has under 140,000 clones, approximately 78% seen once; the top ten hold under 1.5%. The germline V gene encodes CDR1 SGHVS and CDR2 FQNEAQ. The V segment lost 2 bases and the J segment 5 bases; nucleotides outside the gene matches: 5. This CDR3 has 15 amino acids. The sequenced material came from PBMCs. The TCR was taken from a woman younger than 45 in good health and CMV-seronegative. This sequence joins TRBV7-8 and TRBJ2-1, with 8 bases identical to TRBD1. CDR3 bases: TGTGCCAGCAGCTTATCGGGACAGGTAAACAATGAGCAGTTCTTC. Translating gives CASSLSGQVNNEQFF.